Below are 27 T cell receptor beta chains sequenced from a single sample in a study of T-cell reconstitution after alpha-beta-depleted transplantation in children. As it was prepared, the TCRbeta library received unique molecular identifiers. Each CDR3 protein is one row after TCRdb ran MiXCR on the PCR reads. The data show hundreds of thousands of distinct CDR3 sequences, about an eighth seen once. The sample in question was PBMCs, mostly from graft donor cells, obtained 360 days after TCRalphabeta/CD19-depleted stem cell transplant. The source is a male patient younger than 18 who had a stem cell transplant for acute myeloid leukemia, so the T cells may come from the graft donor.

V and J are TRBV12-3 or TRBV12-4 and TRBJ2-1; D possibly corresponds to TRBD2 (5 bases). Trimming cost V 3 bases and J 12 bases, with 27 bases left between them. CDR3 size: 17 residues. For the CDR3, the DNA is TGTGCCAGCAGTTTTTTTCAAGGTGGGAGCATCGTCCATTCGCAGTTCTTC. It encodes CASSFFQGGSIVHSQFF.

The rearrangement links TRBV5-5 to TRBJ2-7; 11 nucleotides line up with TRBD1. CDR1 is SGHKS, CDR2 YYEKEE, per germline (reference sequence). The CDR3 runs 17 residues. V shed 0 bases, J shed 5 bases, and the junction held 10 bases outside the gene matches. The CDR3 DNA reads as TGTGCCAGCAGCTTGGGGGCTGGACAGGGGGCATTGAACGAGCAGTACTTC. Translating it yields CASSLGAGQGALNEQYF.

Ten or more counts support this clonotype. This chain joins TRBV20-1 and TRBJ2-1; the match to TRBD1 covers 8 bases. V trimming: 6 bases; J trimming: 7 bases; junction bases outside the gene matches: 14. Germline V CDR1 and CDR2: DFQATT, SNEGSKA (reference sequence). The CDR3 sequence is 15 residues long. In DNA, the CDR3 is TGCAGTGCCCCCCCGACAGGGGCCGCAGGGAATGAGCAGTTCTTC. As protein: CSAPPTGAAGNEQFF.

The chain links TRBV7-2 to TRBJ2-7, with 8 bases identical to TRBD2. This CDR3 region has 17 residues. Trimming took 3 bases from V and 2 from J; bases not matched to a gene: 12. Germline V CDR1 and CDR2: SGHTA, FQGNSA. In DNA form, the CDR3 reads TGTGCCAGCAGCTTCCCTGAAGCGGGAGCGGAAACCTACGAGCAGTACTTC. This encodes CASSFPEAGAETYEQYF.

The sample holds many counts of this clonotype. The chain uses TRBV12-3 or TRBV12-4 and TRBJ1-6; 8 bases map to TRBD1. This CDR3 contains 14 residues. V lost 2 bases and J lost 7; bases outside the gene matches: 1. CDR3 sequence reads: CASSLWDRNSPLHF. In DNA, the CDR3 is TGTGCCAGCAGTTTATGGGACAGGAATTCACCCCTCCACTTT.

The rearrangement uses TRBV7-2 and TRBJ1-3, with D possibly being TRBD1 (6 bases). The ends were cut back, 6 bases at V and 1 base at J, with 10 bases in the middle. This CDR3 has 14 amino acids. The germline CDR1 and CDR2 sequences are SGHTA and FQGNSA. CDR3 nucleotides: TGTGCCAGCAGACCAACAGGGTCTGGAAACACCATATATTTT. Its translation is CASRPTGSGNTIYF.

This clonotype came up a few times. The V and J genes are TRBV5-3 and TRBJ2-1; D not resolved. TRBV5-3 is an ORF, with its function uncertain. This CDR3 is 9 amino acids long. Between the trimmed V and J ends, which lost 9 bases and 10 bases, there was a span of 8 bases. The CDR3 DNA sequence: TGTGCCATCTTATTGGAGCAGTTCTTC. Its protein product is CAILLEQFF.

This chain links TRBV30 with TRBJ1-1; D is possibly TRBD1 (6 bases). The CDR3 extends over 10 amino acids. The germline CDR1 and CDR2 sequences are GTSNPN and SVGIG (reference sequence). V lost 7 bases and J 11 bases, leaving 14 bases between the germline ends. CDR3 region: CASTGPGAFF. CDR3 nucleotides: TGTGCCTCGACAGGACCAGGGGCTTTCTTT.

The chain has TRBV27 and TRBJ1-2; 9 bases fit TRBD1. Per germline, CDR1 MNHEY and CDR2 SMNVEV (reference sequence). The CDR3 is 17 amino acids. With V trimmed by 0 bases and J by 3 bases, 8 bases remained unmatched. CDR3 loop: CASSLSQGADLYYGYTF. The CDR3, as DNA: TGTGCCAGCAGTTTATCACAGGGGGCGGACCTCTACTATGGCTACACCTTC.

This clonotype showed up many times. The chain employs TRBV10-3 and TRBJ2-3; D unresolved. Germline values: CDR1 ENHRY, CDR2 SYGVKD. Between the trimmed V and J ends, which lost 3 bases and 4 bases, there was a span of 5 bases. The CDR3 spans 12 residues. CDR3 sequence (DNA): TGTGCCATCAGTGATCCCGCAGATACGCAGTATTTT. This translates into CAISDPADTQYF.

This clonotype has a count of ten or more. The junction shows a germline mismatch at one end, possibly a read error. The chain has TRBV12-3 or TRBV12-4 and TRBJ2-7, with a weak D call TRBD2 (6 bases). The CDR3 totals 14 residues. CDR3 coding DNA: TGCGCCAGCAGCTTGCGGGGCGCGTCCTACGAGCAGTACTTC. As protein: CASSLRGASYEQYF.

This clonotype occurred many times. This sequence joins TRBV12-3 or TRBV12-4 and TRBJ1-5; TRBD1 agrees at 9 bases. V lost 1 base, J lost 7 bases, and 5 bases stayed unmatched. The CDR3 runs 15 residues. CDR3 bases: TGTGCCAGCAGTTTAGGGGACAGGGACACCCAGCCCCAGCATTTT. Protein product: CASSLGDRDTQPQHF.

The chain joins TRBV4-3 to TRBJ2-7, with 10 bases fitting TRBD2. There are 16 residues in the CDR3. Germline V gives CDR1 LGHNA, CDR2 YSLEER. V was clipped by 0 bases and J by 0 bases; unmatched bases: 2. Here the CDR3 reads CASSQEAGGTSYEQYF. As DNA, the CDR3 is TGCGCCAGCAGCCAAGAAGCGGGAGGGACCTCCTACGAGCAGTACTTC.

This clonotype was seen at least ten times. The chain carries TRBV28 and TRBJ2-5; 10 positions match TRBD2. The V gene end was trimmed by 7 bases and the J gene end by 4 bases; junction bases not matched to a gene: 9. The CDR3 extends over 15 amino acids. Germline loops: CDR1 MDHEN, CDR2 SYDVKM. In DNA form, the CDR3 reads TGTGCCAGCACCTATGGGACTAGCGTGGGAGAGACCCAGTACTTC. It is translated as CASTYGTSVGETQYF.

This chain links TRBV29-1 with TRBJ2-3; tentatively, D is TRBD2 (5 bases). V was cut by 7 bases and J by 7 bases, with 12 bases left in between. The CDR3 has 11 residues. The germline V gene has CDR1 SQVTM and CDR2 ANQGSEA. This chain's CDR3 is CSGKRGNTQYF. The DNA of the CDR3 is TGCAGCGGGAAACGAGGGAATACGCAGTATTTT.

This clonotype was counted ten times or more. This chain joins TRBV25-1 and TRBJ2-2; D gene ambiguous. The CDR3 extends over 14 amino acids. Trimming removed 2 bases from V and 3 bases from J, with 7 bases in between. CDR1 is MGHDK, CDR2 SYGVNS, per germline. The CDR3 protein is CASSEKGYTGELFF. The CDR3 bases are TGTGCCAGCAGTGAAAAGGGATACACCGGGGAGCTGTTTTTT.

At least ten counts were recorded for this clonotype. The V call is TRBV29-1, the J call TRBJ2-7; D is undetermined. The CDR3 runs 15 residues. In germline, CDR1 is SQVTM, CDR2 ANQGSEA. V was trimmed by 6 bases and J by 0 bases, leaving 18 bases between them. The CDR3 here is CSVARIPLPSYEQYF. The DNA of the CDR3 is TGCAGCGTCGCCCGAATCCCCTTGCCCTCCTACGAGCAGTACTTC.

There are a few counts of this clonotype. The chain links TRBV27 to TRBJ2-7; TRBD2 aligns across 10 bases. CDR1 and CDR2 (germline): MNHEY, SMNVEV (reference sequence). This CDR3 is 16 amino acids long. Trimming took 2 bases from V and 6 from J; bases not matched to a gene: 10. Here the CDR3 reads CASSLRLSGGRSEQYF. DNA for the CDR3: TGTGCCAGCAGTTTACGCCTTAGCGGGGGGAGGAGCGAGCAGTACTTC.

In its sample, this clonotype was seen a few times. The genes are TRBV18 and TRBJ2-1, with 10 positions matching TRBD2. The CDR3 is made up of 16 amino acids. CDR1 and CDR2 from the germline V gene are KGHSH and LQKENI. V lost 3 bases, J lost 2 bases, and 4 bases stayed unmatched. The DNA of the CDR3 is TGTGCCAGCTCACCCTTAGGGACTAGCGCCTACAATGAGCAGTTCTTC. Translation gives CASSPLGTSAYNEQFF.

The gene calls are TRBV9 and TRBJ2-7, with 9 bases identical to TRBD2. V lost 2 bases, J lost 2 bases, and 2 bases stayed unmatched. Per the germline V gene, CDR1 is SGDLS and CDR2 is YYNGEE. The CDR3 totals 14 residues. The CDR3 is CASSVAGGPYEQYF. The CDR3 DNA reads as TGTGCCAGCAGCGTGGCGGGAGGGCCCTACGAGCAGTACTTC.

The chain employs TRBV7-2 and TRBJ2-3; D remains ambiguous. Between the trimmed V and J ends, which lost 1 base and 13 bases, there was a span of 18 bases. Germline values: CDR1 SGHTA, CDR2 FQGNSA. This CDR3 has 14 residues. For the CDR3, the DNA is TGTGCCAGCAGCTTAGTTTTTGCGACGATTGGGGAGTATTTT. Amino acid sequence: CASSLVFATIGEYF.

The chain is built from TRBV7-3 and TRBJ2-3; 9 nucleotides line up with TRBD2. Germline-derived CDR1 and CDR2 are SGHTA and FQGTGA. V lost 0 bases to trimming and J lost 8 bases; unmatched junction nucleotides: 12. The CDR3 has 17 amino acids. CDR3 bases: TGTGCCAGCAGCTTAACGCCTAGCGGGATCCAAGGGGGTACGCAGTATTTT. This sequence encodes CASSLTPSGIQGGTQYF.

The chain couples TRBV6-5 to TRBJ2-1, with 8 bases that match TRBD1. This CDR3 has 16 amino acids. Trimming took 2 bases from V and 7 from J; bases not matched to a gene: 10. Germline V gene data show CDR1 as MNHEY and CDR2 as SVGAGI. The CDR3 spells CASSYTDRGQQNEQFF. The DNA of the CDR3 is TGTGCCAGCAGTTACACAGACAGGGGTCAGCAGAATGAGCAGTTCTTC.

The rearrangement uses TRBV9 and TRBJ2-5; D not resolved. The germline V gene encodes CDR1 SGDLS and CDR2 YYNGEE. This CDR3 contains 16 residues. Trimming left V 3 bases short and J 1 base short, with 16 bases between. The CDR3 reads CASSAYVQVGQETQYF. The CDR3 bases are TGTGCCAGCAGCGCATACGTCCAAGTAGGCCAAGAGACCCAGTACTTC.

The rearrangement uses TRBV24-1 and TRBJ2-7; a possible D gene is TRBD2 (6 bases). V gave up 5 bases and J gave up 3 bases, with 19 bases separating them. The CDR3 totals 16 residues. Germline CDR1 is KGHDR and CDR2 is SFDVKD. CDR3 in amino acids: CATSVVLGDSIYEQYF. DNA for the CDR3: TGTGCCACCAGTGTTGTTTTAGGGGACTCAATCTACGAGCAGTACTTC.

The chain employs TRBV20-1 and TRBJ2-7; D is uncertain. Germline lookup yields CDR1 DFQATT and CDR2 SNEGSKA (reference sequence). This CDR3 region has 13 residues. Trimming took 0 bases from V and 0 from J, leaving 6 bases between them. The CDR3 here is CSAREISSYEQYF. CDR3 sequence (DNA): TGCAGTGCTAGAGAGATAAGCTCCTACGAGCAGTACTTC.

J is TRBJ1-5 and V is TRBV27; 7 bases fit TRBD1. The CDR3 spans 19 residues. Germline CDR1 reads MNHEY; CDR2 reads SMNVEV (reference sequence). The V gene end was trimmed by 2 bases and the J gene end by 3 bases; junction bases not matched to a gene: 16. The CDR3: CASSLLTPAGTAPNQPQHF. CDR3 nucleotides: TGTGCCAGCAGTTTACTGACACCGGCCGGGACAGCTCCCAATCAGCCCCAGCATTTT.